These T cell receptor beta chains were read from a single sample in a study of blood T cells in healthy people across ages. In TCRdb, the 5' RACE reads were re-called with MiXCR into one record per CDR3 protein. The table has just over 1 million distinct CDR3 sequences, under 45% seen once. Material: blood. Receptors were obtained from a woman aged 55 to 70 in good health. Both conserved end residues are part of each CDR3. The D gene is left open where the match is weak. The size of a clone is reported for some rows only, either as once, few or many, or as a class for expanded clones.

NA	TRBV20-1	TRBJ2-7	NA	CSARELGRASYEQYF	TGCAGTGCTAGAGAGCTGGGGCGCGCCTCCTACGAGCAGTACTTC
NA	TRBV20-1	TRBJ2-1	NA	CSAQGQGGYNEQFF	TGCAGTGCCCAAGGGCAGGGGGGGTACAATGAGCAGTTCTTC
NA	TRBV3-1	TRBJ1-1	NA	CASSQDESTEAFF	TGTGCCAGCAGCCAAGATGAGAGCACTGAAGCTTTCTTT
TRBD2	TRBV19	TRBJ2-3	NA	CASSSRRTSGRSGTQYF	TGTGCCAGTAGTTCTAGGAGGACTAGCGGGAGATCGGGTACGCAGTATTTT
TRBD2	TRBV6-5	TRBJ2-1	NA	CASSTSGRPNEQFF	TGTGCCAGCAGTACTAGCGGGAGGCCCAATGAGCAGTTCTTC
TRBD1	TRBV3-1	TRBJ2-7	few	CASSRRQGGDEQYF	TGTGCCAGCAGCCGAAGACAGGGGGGTGACGAGCAGTACTTC
TRBD1	TRBV13	TRBJ2-7	once	CASSSRDRRSYEQYF	TGTGCCAGCAGCTCCCGGGACAGGAGGTCCTACGAGCAGTACTTC
TRBD2	TRBV20-1	TRBJ2-7	few	CSAVSGSVYEQYF	TGCAGTGCCGTAAGCGGGAGTGTTTACGAGCAGTACTTC
TRBD2	TRBV9	TRBJ2-5	NA	CASATSLRGGQETQYF	TGTGCCAGCGCTACGTCTTTGCGGGGGGGCCAAGAGACCCAGTACTTC
TRBD2	TRBV28	TRBJ2-1	NA	CASSLSDGFREADNEQFF	TGTGCCAGCAGTTTATCCGACGGCTTCCGGGAGGCAGACAATGAGCAGTTCTTC
TRBD1	TRBV5-6	TRBJ2-5	few	CASNRVRQGDGQYF	TGTGCCAGCAACCGGGTACGACAGGGGGACGGGCAGTACTTC
NA	TRBV5-6	TRBJ1-2	few	CASSLRLANYGYTF	TGTGCCAGCAGCCTCCGGCTAGCTAACTATGGCTACACCTTC
NA	TRBV12-3/TRBV12-4	TRBJ1-2	NA	CASSPLLQVYPGGYTF	TGTGCCAGCAGCCCCCTGCTACAGGTATATCCTGGGGGCTACACCTTC
NA	TRBV4-1	TRBJ1-1	NA	CASSLEQGQSTEAFF	TGCGCCAGCAGCCTCGAGCAAGGGCAGAGCACTGAAGCTTTCTTT
TRBD2	TRBV7-7	TRBJ2-1	few	CASSPKTSGRANEQFF	TGTGCCAGCAGCCCAAAGACTAGCGGGAGGGCCAATGAGCAGTTCTTC
TRBD1	TRBV25-1	TRBJ2-3	once	CASSMGGTGRPDTQYF	TGTGCCAGCAGTATGGGCGGGACAGGGCGACCAGATACGCAGTATTTT
TRBD1	TRBV28	TRBJ1-2	few	CASSPATGTGYGYTF	TGTGCCAGCAGCCCCGCGACCGGGACAGGCTATGGCTACACCTTC
NA	TRBV15	TRBJ1-2	NA	CATSSAYIYGYTF	TGTGCCACCAGCAGTGCATACATCTATGGCTACACCTTC
NA	TRBV7-2	TRBJ2-2	NA	CASSQTWAGELFF	TGTGCCAGCAGCCAAACATGGGCCGGGGAGCTGTTTTTT
NA	TRBV30	TRBJ2-7	NA	CAWAPLLAATYEQYF	TGTGCCTGGGCCCCCCTATTAGCGGCAACCTACGAGCAGTACTTC
NA	TRBV9	TRBJ2-2	NA	CASSVTAIRLKGAGELFF	TGTGCCAGCAGCGTAACCGCTATACGGCTAAAGGGAGCCGGGGAGCTGTTTTTT
TRBD1	TRBV6-5	TRBJ2-3	NA	CASSRGTRTDTQYF	TGTGCCAGCAGCAGGGGGACCCGCACAGATACGCAGTATTTT
NA	TRBV7-9	TRBJ2-5	NA	CASAMGVGTKHYERYF	TGTGCCAGCGCAATGGGGGTGGGTACCAAACACTACGAGCGGTACTTC
TRBD2	TRBV6-2/TRBV6-3	TRBJ2-3	many	CASRDSGRASDTQYF	TGTGCCAGCAGAGATAGCGGGAGGGCCTCAGATACGCAGTATTTT
NA	TRBV2	TRBJ2-7	NA	CASSEWHSDEQYF	TGTGCCAGCAGTGAGTGGCATTCCGACGAGCAGTACTTC
TRBD2	TRBV6-5	TRBJ2-1	NA	CASTGGLAGSEQFF	TGTGCCAGCACCGGTGGACTAGCGGGTAGTGAGCAGTTCTTC
NA	TRBV29-1	TRBJ1-2	NA	CSIPSDSRGNYGYTF	TGCAGCATCCCAAGTGATTCCAGGGGAAACTATGGCTACACCTTC
NA	TRBV6-5	TRBJ1-2	NA	CASSYDQGIGYTF	TGTGCCAGCAGTTACGATCAGGGGATTGGCTACACCTTC
NA	TRBV2	TRBJ2-5	NA	CASSSGLGDEQYF	TGTGCCAGCAGTTCGGGACTCGGCGATGAGCAGTACTTC
NA	TRBV29-1	TRBJ1-2	NA	CSVVQDTLRRDGYTF	TGCAGCGTTGTCCAGGACACACTTCGAAGGGATGGCTACACCTTC
TRBD2	TRBV27	TRBJ2-4	NA	CASSTGTSGRRGQYF	TGCGCCAGCAGCACCGGGACTAGCGGGAGACGGGGGCAGTACTTC
NA	TRBV11-2	TRBJ1-1	NA	CASSTDRMNTEAFF	TGTGCCAGCAGCACAGACAGGATGAACACTGAAGCTTTCTTT
NA	TRBV4-2	TRBJ2-7	few	CASSQSSTSHEQYF	TGTGCCAGCAGCCAATCCTCGACTAGTCACGAGCAGTACTTC
NA	TRBV24-1	TRBJ2-6	few	CATSDSGPGANVLTF	TGTGCCACCAGTGATTCAGGGCCTGGGGCCAACGTCCTGACTTTC
TRBD1	TRBV12-3/TRBV12-4	TRBJ2-3	few	CASSSGGQGTDTQYF	TGTGCCAGCAGTTCCGGCGGACAGGGCACAGATACGCAGTATTTT
NA	TRBV6-5	TRBJ2-3	few	CASRQTGTSTDTQYF	TGTGCCAGCAGGCAGACAGGGACTAGCACAGATACGCAGTATTTT
TRBD2	TRBV6-5	TRBJ2-3	once	CASAGAGGTDTQYF	TGTGCCAGCGCGGGGGCGGGAGGGACAGATACGCAGTATTTT
NA	TRBV7-9	TRBJ2-3	NA	CASSERITDTQYF	TGTGCCAGCAGCGAGCGAATCACAGATACGCAGTATTTT
NA	TRBV7-7	TRBJ2-5	NA	CASSLEPKETQYF	TGTGCCAGCAGCTTAGAACCCAAAGAGACCCAGTACTTC
NA	TRBV10-1	TRBJ2-7	NA	CASSDPSGGSYEQYF	TGCGCCAGCAGTGATCCCTCCGGGGGCTCCTACGAGCAGTACTTC
TRBD2	TRBV10-3	TRBJ2-7	many	CAISEGTSGLPGYEQYF	TGTGCCATCAGTGAAGGGACTAGCGGGCTCCCCGGCTACGAGCAGTACTTC
TRBD2	TRBV9	TRBJ2-2	NA	CASGTSGRSGTGELFF	TGTGCCAGCGGGACTAGCGGGAGAAGTGGCACCGGGGAGCTGTTTTTT